This TCR beta chain was found in a study of T cell responses to AZD1222 COVID-19 vaccine. Study-wide findings and caveats: The donor group comprised mostly white British people and more females; the analysis possibly underestimated clonal diversity. None of the repertoires were sampled until the peak T cell response had passed. After two AZD1222 doses, spike-specific TCR breadth and depth rose versus day 0.

Second-dose intervals of approximately 4 or approximately 12 weeks were pooled. On this clone: Its antigen is unknown.

V lost 4 bases, J lost 0 bases, and 10 bases lay in between. The germline V gene encodes CDR1 MNHEY and CDR2 SMNVEV (reference sequence). The CDR3 is 15 amino acids. The protocol was immunoSEQ multiplex PCR, while the TCRdb copy is restricted to in-frame clones and leaves out a portion. The data contain about 110,000 clones, about nine tenths of them singletons. The chain combines TRBV27 with TRBJ2-4; possibly TRBD2 for D (6 bases). The sequence was collected from an adult who received the AZD1222 COVID-19 vaccine. This specimen consisted of peripheral blood, obtained 28 days after the second AZD1222 dose. The CDR3 bases are TGTGCCAGCAGTTCACCGGGGGTAGCCAAAAACATTCAGTACTTC. This gives the protein CASSSPGVAKNIQYF.